This T cell receptor (beta chain) was found in a study of T-cell reconstitution after alpha-beta-depleted transplantation in children. General study findings and limits: Certain patients had high TCRbeta diversity at day 60, and it came from recipient T cells and thymic progenitors that survived. Reportedly, only several hundred clones from non-depleted graft cells drove alpha-beta T-cell counts at about two months. The authors attributed T-cell counts and diversity one year after transplant mostly to newly produced T cells.

The CDR3 totals 11 residues. Germline CDR1 is SGHRS and CDR2 is YFSETQ. Construction of the TCRbeta library involved unique molecular identifiers. TCRdb reanalysed the PCR reads using MiXCR and keeps one entry per CDR3 protein. Among around 960,000 distinct CDR3 sequences, roughly 31% were seen once, and the ten largest hold about 28%. This clonotype was seen repeatedly, ten times or more. The antigen remains undetermined. The junction differs from germline at one of its ends, possibly a read error. This receptor was taken from a boy under two years old who had a stem cell transplant for SCID, so the T cells may come from the graft donor. The rearrangement uses TRBV5-1 and TRBJ2-5; D is unresolved. The sequenced sample was PBMCs, mostly from graft donor cells, obtained 360 days after TCRalphabeta/CD19-depleted stem cell transplant. The CDR3 coding sequence is TGTGCCAGCAGTTTAAAAGAGACCCAGTACTTC. Encoded protein: CASSLKETQYF. The variable domain in full, with the rest retrieved from reference TRBV5-1 and TRBJ2-5, is KAGVTQTPRYLIKTRGQQVTLSCSPISGHRSVSWYQQTPGQGLQFLFEYFSETQRNKGNFPGRFSGRQFSNSRSEMNVSTLELGDSALYLCASSLKETQYFGPGTRLLVL.